The 12 T cell receptor beta chains below all came from one sample that was sequenced in a study of T cells in Graves' hyperthyroidism and ophthalmopathy. The investigators amplified TCR beta CDR3 regions from RNA transcripts. HTBI primers were the set used in a first-round RT-PCR of the TCR CDR3. TCRdb recomputed calls from the multiplex PCR reads with MiXCR, one row per CDR3 protein. The sample has around 360,000 distinct CDR3 sequences; nearly 15% are singletons. The sequenced sample consisted of blood. The receptors derive from a woman aged 55-75 years with Graves' ophthalmopathy.

This clonotype was seen many times. The genes are TRBV11-2 and TRBJ2-7, with D unclear. The CDR3 loop spans 13 amino acids. V was shortened by 4 bases and J by 3 bases, with 10 bases between the two germline ends. Per germline, CDR1 SGHAT and CDR2 FQNNGV. The CDR3 nucleotides are TGTGCCAGCAGCTCATTTAGGCTCTACGAGCAGTACTTC. It codes for CASSSFRLYEQYF.

This clonotype was counted between two and nine times. The V call is TRBV12-3 or TRBV12-4, the J call TRBJ1-5; D is possibly TRBD1 (5 bases). V lost 6 bases, J lost 6 bases, and 12 bases lay in between. CDR3 length: 13 residues. The CDR3: CASRGLRGQPQHF. The CDR3 bases are TGTGCCAGCAGGGGATTGAGGGGTCAGCCCCAGCATTTT.

This clonotype was recorded many times. This chain joins TRBV20-1 and TRBJ2-7; 11 bases map to TRBD1. V shed 5 bases and J 6 bases; nucleotides not matched to a gene: 3. The germline gives CDR1 DFQATT, CDR2 SNEGSKA (reference sequence). This CDR3 spans 12 amino acids. Here the CDR3 reads CSASGTGGEQYF. The CDR3 nucleotides are TGCAGTGCTTCCGGGACAGGGGGCGAGCAGTACTTC.

In its sample, this clonotype was seen many times. The CDR3 DNA reads as TGTGCCACCAGTGTCTCTGGCTACGAGCAGTACTTC. Translating it yields CATSVSGYEQYF. The chain links TRBV24-1 to TRBJ2-7, with D unresolved. Germline loops: CDR1 KGHDR, CDR2 SFDVKD. This CDR3 comprises 12 residues. The V end was cut by 5 bases, the J end by 3 bases, with 7 bases between.

This clonotype showed up just a few times. The chain carries TRBV12-3 or TRBV12-4 and TRBJ2-7, with 7 bases that match TRBD1. The CDR3 has 15 amino acids. The J segment lost 4 bases and the V segment lost 3 bases, leaving 9 bases of the junction unmatched. In nucleotides, the CDR3 is TGTGCCAGCAGTTTTGAGGGGGCCGGTATTTACGAGCAGTACTTC. Amino acid sequence: CASSFEGAGIYEQYF.

This clonotype was observed many times. V is TRBV5-1 and J is TRBJ1-2; a possible D gene is TRBD1 (6 bases). The germline V and J ends were trimmed by 0 bases and 4 bases, with 13 bases remaining between them. CDR3 size: 15 residues. Germline CDR1 SGHRS, CDR2 YFSETQ. CDR3 in amino acids: CASSLVQGSGYGYTF. In DNA, the CDR3 is TGCGCCAGCAGCTTGGTACAGGGCAGTGGCTATGGCTACACCTTC.

This clonotype was counted many times. The chain has TRBV3-1 and TRBJ2-1, with D possibly TRBD1 on 5 matching bases. Germline CDR1 reads LGHDT; CDR2 reads YNNKEL (reference sequence). The CDR3 is 15 amino acids. V lost 3 bases and J 3 bases, leaving 12 bases between the germline ends. The CDR3 region is CASSQGRSNYNEQFF. The CDR3 DNA reads TGTGCCAGCAGCCAGGGGCGGTCAAACTACAATGAGCAGTTCTTC.

In its sample, this clonotype was seen many times. This sequence joins TRBV20-1 and TRBJ2-5; D unresolved. Germline V lookup: CDR1 DFQATT, CDR2 SNEGSKA (reference sequence). V lost 1 base and J lost 5, with 14 bases in between. The CDR3 spans 14 residues. CDR3 nucleotides: TGCAGTGCTAGAGGAGGTCGGATACGGGAGACCCAGTACTTC. As protein: CSARGGRIRETQYF.

At least ten counts were recorded for this clonotype. The J gene is TRBJ2-3, the V gene TRBV5-1; 12 nucleotides match TRBD1. The CDR3 spans 16 residues. The germline CDR1 and CDR2 sequences are SGHRS and YFSETQ. With 3 bases clipped from V and 3 bases from J, the junction kept 5 bases outside the gene matches. CDR3 in DNA: TGCGCCAGCAGCTCCGGGACAGGGGGCCTAACAGATACGCAGTATTTT. Amino acids: CASSSGTGGLTDTQYF.

The J gene is TRBJ1-3, the V gene TRBV7-2; D possibly corresponds to TRBD1 (6 bases). Germline-derived CDR1 and CDR2 are SGHTA and FQGNSA. V dropped 8 bases and J dropped 4 bases, with 15 bases sitting between them. The CDR3 consists of 14 residues. The CDR3 reads CASGPGGSGNTIYF. The CDR3 DNA is TGTGCCAGCGGCCCGGGGGGCTCCGGAAACACCATATATTTT.

At least ten counts were recorded for this clonotype. The chain has TRBV5-8 and TRBJ2-3; TRBD2 matches at 13 bases. The CDR3 has 16 amino acids. Trimming at V came to 5 bases and at J to 7 bases, leaving 10 bases not matched to a gene. The V gene's germline CDR1 is SGHTS and CDR2 YDEGEE. CDR3 coding DNA: TGTGCCAGCAGATCTCCGGGACTAGCGGGATTAAATACGCAGTATTTT. Translating gives CASRSPGLAGLNTQYF.

This clonotype was counted at least ten times. V usage is TRBV18 and J usage is TRBJ2-3, with 9 nucleotides matching TRBD2. J was trimmed by 5 bases and V by 3 bases; bases with no gene match: 3. The CDR3 is 14 amino acids. Germline-derived CDR1 and CDR2 are KGHSH and LQKENI. The CDR3 spells CASSPREGQDTQYF. Written as DNA, the CDR3 is TGTGCCAGCTCACCGCGGGAGGGCCAAGATACGCAGTATTTT. Based on the CDR3 plus reference TRBV18 and TRBJ2-3, the full variable domain is NAGVMQNPRHLVRRRGQEARLRCSPMKGHSHVYWYRQLPEEGLKFMVYLQKENIIDESGMPKERFSAEFPKEGPSILRIQQVVRGDSAAYFCASSPREGQDTQYFGPGTRLTVL.